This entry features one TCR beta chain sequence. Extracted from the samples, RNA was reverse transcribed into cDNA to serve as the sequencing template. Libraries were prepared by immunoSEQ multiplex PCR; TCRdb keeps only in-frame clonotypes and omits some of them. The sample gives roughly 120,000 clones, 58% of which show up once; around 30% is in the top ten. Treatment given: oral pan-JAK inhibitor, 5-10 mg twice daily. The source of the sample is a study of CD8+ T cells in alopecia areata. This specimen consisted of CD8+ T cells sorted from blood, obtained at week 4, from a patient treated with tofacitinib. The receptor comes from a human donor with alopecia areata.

CDR3 bases: TGTGCCAGCAGTACAATGGGACAGAACTACGAGCAGTACTTC. Translating gives CASSTMGQNYEQYF. The rearrangement links TRBV6-5 to TRBJ2-7; 7 bases align to TRBD1. V lost 5 bases, J lost 3 bases, and 7 bases stayed unmatched. The CDR3 runs to 14 residues. Germline V lookup: CDR1 MNHEY, CDR2 SVGAGI.